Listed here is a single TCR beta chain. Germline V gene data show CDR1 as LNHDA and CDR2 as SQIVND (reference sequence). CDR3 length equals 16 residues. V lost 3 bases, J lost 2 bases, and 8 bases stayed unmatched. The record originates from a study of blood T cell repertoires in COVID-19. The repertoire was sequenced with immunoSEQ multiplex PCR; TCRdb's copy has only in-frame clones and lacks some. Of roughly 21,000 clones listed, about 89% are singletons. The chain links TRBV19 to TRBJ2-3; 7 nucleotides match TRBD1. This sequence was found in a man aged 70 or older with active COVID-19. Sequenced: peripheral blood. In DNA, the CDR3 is TGTGCCAGTAGTATGAGAAGACAGGGTAACACAGATACGCAGTATTTT. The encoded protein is CASSMRRQGNTDTQYF.